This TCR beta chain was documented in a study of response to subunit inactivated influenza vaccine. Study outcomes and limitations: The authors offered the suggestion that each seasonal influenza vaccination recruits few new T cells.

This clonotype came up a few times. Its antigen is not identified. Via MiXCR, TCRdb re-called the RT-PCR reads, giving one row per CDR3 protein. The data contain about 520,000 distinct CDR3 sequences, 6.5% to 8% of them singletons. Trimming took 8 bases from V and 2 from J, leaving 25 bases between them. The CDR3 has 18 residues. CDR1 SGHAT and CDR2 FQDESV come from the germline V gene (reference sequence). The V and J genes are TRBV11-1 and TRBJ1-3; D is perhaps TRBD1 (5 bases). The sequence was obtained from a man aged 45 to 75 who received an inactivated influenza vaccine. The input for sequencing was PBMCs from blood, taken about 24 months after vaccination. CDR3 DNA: TGTGCCAGCCGCACCGACAGATTTGGGGTGATGCCTGGAAACACCATATATTTT. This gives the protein CASRTDRFGVMPGNTIYF.